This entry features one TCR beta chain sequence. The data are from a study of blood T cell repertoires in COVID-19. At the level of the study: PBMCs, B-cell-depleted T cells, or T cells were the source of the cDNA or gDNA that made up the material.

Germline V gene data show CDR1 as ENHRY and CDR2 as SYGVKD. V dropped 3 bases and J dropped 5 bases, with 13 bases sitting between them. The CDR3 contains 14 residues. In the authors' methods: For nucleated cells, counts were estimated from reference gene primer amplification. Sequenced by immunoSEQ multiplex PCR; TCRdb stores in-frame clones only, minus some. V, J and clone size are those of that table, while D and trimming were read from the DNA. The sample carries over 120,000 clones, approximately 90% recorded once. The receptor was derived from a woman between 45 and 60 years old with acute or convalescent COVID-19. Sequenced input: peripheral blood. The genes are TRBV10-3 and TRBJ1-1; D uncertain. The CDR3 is CAISDGGGRTEAFF. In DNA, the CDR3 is TGTGCCATCAGTGACGGCGGTGGGAGGACTGAAGCTTTCTTT.